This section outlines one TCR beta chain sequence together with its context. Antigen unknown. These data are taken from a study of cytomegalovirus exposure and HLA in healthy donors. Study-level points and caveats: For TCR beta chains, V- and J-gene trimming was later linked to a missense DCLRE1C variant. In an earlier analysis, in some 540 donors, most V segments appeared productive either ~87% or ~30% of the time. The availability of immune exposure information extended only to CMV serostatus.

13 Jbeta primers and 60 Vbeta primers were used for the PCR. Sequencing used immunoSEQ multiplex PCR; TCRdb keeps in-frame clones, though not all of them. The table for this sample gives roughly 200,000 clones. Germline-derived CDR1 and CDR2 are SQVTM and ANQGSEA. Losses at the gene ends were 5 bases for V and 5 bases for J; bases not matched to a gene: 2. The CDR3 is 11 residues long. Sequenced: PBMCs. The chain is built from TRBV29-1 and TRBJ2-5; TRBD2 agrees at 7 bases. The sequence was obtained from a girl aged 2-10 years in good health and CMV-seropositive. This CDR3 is CSVSGGETQYF. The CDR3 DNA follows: TGCAGCGTTTCCGGGGGGGAGACCCAGTACTTC.